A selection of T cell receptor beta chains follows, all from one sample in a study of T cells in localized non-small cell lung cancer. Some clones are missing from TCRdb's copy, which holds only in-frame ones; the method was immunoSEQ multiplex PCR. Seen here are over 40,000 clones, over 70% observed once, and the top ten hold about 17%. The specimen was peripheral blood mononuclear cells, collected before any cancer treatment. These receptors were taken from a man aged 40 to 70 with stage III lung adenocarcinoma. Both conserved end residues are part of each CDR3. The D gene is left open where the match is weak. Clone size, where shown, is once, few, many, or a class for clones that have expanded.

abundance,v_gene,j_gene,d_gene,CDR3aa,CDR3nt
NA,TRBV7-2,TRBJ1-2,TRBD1,CASSWGTEVSGYTF,TGTGCCAGCAGCTGGGGGACAGAAGTCAGTGGCTACACCTTC
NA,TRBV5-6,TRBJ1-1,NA,CASSLGFGNTEAFF,TGTGCCAGCAGCTTGGGCTTCGGGAACACTGAAGCTTTCTTT
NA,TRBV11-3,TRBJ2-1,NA,CASSLGAGLFLDEQFF,TGTGCCAGCAGCTTAGGAGCCGGGCTCTTTCTAGATGAGCAGTTCTTC
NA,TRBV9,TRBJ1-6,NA,CASSLNSYNSPLHF,TGTGCCAGCAGCTTAAACTCCTATAATTCACCCCTCCACTTT
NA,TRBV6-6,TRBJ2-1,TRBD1,CASRTKTGDNEQFF,TGTGCCAGCAGAACCAAGACAGGGGACAATGAGCAGTTCTTC
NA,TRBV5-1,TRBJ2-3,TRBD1,CASSSGQGTDTQYF,TGCGCCAGCAGCTCGGGACAGGGCACAGATACGCAGTATTTT
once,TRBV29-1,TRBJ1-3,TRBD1,CSVLRTGAGSTIYF,TGCAGCGTCCTAAGGACAGGGGCAGGAAGCACCATATATTTT
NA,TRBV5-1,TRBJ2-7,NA,CASSWGQGSSHEQYF,TGCGCCAGCAGCTGGGGCCAGGGCAGTAGCCACGAGCAGTACTTC
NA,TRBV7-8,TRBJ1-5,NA,CASSSQEQPQHF,TGTGCCAGCAGCTCGCAGGAACAGCCCCAGCATTTT
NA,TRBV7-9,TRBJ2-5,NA,CASTTGTQETQYF,TGTGCCAGTACTACAGGGACCCAAGAGACCCAGTACTTC
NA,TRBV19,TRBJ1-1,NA,CASSMRIHTEAFF,TGTGCCAGTAGTATGCGGATTCACACTGAAGCTTTCTTT
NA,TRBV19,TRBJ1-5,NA,CASSRGRDSNQPQHF,TGTGCCAGTAGTAGGGGGCGGGATAGCAATCAGCCCCAGCATTTT
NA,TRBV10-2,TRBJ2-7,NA,CASKDPGGLRSYEQYF,TGCGCCAGCAAGGATCCAGGCGGCTTACGCTCCTACGAGCAGTACTTC
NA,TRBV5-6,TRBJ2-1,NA,CASSLVGGGNNEQFF,TGTGCCAGCAGCTTGGTAGGGGGCGGGAACAATGAGCAGTTCTTC
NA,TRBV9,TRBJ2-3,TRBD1,CASSARGRDTDTQYF,TGTGCCAGCAGCGCGAGGGGGCGCGACACAGATACGCAGTATTTT
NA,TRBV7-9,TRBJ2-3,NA,CASSSTDGADTQYF,TGTGCCAGCAGCTCGACGGACGGGGCAGATACGCAGTATTTT
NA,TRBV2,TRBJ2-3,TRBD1,CASSSGTGLGDTQYF,TGTGCCAGCAGCTCCGGGACAGGGTTAGGAGATACGCAGTATTTT
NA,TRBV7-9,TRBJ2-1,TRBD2,CASSLEASGVSSYNEQFF,TGTGCCAGCAGCTTAGAGGCTAGCGGGGTGAGCTCCTACAATGAGCAGTTCTTC
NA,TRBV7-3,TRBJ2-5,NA,CASSLGFQETQYF,TGTGCCAGCAGCTTAGGGTTTCAAGAGACCCAGTACTTC
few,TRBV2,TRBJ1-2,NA,CASSEWGRESYGYTF,TGTGCCAGCAGTGAATGGGGCAGGGAATCATATGGCTACACCTTC
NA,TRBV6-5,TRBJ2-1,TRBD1,CASSYTKRQGYNEQFF,TGTGCCAGCAGTTACACAAAAAGACAGGGCTACAATGAGCAGTTCTTC
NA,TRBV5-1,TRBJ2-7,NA,CASSFSGAYEQYF,TGCGCCAGCAGCTTCTCGGGGGCCTACGAGCAGTACTTC
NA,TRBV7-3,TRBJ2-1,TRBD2,CASSFSGRDDNEQFF,TGTGCCAGCAGCTTTAGCGGGAGGGACGACAATGAGCAGTTCTTC
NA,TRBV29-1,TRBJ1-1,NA,CSAQGPQMNTEAFF,TGCAGCGCTCAGGGACCGCAAATGAACACTGAAGCTTTCTTT
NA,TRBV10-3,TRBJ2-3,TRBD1,CAISPRQGENTDTQYF,TGTGCCATCAGTCCTAGACAGGGGGAGAACACAGATACGCAGTATTTT
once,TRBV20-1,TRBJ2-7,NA,CSARNRYEQYF,TGCAGTGCTAGAAACCGCTACGAGCAGTACTTC
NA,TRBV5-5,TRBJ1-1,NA,CASSFSPGDTEAFF,TGTGCCAGCAGCTTCTCCCCTGGGGACACTGAAGCTTTCTTT
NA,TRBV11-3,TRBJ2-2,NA,CASSLGSGTGNTGELFF,TGTGCCAGCAGCTTAGGGTCCGGGACTGGGAACACCGGGGAGCTGTTTTTT
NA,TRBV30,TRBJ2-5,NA,CAWSRLGSGETQYF,TGTGCCTGGAGTAGACTGGGCTCCGGGGAGACCCAGTACTTC
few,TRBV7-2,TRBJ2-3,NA,CASSYRRPDTQYF,TGTGCCAGCAGCTATCGGAGGCCAGATACGCAGTATTTT
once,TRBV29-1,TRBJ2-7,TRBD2,CSAGGGGSYEQYF,TGCAGCGCTGGGGGTGGCGGGAGCTACGAGCAGTACTTC
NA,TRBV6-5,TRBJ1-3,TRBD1,CASSRDSPSGNTIYF,TGTGCCAGCAGTAGGGACAGTCCCTCTGGAAACACCATATATTTT
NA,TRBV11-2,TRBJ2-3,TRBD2,CASSLGSLAGGTDTQYF,TGTGCCAGCAGCTTAGGGTCTCTAGCGGGGGGGACAGATACGCAGTATTTT
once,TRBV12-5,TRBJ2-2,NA,CASGATGELFF,TGTGCTAGTGGTGCAACCGGGGAGCTGTTTTTT
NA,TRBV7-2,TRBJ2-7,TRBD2,CASSPQGTSGYEQYF,TGTGCCAGCAGCCCCCAAGGGACTAGCGGTTACGAGCAGTACTTC
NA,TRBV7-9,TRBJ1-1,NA,CASSLPRLGRNTEAFF,TGTGCCAGCAGCTTACCTCGCCTAGGGAGGAACACTGAAGCTTTCTTT